One and the same sample provided the 19 T cell receptor beta chains below, sequenced in a study of blood T cell repertoires in COVID-19. Libraries were prepared by immunoSEQ multiplex PCR; TCRdb keeps only in-frame clonotypes and omits some of them. The sample carries 300,000 to 400,000 clones, 70% to 90% recorded once. The sample consisted of PBMCs or T cells enriched from blood (not recorded which). These TCRs come from a woman aged 40 to 55 with acute COVID-19.

V and J are TRBV28 and TRBJ2-5; 7 nucleotides line up with TRBD2. V shed 6 bases, J shed 1 base, and the junction held 8 bases outside the gene matches. Germline loops: CDR1 MDHEN, CDR2 SYDVKM. CDR3 size: 15 residues. CDR3 residues: CASRASGPIQETQYF. The CDR3, as DNA: TGTGCCAGCAGGGCTAGCGGCCCAATCCAAGAGACCCAGTACTTC. Filled out from reference TRBV28 and TRBJ2-5, the complete variable domain reads DVKVTQSSRYLVKRTGEKVFLECVQDMDHENMFWYRQDPGLGLRLIYFSYDVKMKEKGDIPEGYSVSREKKERFSLILESASTNQTSMYLCASRASGPIQETQYFGPGTRLLVL.

J is TRBJ1-4 and V is TRBV7-2, with 7 bases that match TRBD1. The CDR3 runs 16 residues. V was pared by 0 bases and J by 8 bases, with 9 bases of the junction left unmatched. Germline V gene lookup returns CDR1 SGHTA and CDR2 FQGNSA. Here the CDR3 reads CASSLAHVRGREKLFF. In DNA form, the CDR3 reads TGTGCCAGCAGCTTAGCGCACGTCAGGGGGAGAGAAAAACTGTTTTTT.

This chain uses TRBV5-6 with TRBJ2-5; 7 bases fit TRBD2. Looked up from germline, CDR1 is SGHDT and CDR2 is YYEEEE. V gave up 4 bases and J gave up 2 bases; unmatched junction bases: 11. This CDR3 region has 16 residues. CDR3 DNA: TGTGCCAGCAGCCGTATGGGGAGCGGGGAACAAGAGACCCAGTACTTC. Translating gives CASSRMGSGEQETQYF.

This rearrangement joins TRBV5-1 to TRBJ1-6, with D perhaps TRBD1 (5 bases). The CDR3 totals 16 residues. CDR1 is SGHRS, CDR2 YFSETQ, per germline. The germline V and J ends were trimmed by 4 bases and 5 bases, with 16 bases remaining between them. The DNA for the CDR3 is TGCGCCAGCAGCCAAGGACATACAACAAATAATTCACCCCTCCACTTT. Amino acids: CASSQGHTTNNSPLHF.

Only a few counts were recorded for this clone. The J gene is TRBJ2-7, the V gene TRBV6-5, with 10 bases fitting TRBD1. Trimming at V came to 6 bases and at J to 7 bases, leaving 9 bases not matched to a gene. This CDR3 has 14 amino acids. Germline V gene data show CDR1 as MNHEY and CDR2 as SVGAGI. The CDR3 DNA sequence: TGTGCCAGCAGAATCGACAGGGGGCTTCTGGAGCAGTACTTC. It is translated as CASRIDRGLLEQYF.

The chain uses TRBV7-2 and TRBJ1-1, with 7 bases matching TRBD1. The germline CDR1 and CDR2 sequences are SGHTA and FQGNSA. The CDR3 is 16 residues long. The ends lost 4 bases at V and 5 bases at J; junction bases unmatched: 13. CDR3 in amino acids: CASSSTLHRGQTEAFF. The DNA for the CDR3 is TGTGCCAGCAGCTCGACGCTCCACAGGGGTCAGACTGAAGCTTTCTTT.

The chain carries TRBV27 and TRBJ2-3; 7 nucleotides match TRBD2. J lost 4 bases, V lost 6 bases, and 13 bases had no gene match. CDR1 and CDR2 from the germline V gene are MNHEY and SMNVEV (reference sequence). This CDR3 comprises 16 residues. The CDR3: CASSLGRVSVADTQYF. As DNA, the CDR3 is TGTGCCAGCAGCCTAGGGAGGGTAAGCGTGGCAGATACGCAGTATTTT.

The chain recombines TRBV18 with TRBJ1-1, with 8 bases matching TRBD1. V lost 2 bases to trimming and J lost 11 bases; unmatched junction nucleotides: 4. The CDR3 totals 12 residues. In germline, CDR1 is KGHSH, CDR2 LQKENI. CDR3: CASSPGDRPAFF. The CDR3 coding sequence is TGTGCCAGCTCACCAGGGGACAGGCCCGCTTTCTTT.

This chain uses TRBV4-1 with TRBJ2-7, with 12 nucleotides matching TRBD1. After removal of 3 bases from V and 7 bases from J, the junction contained 10 bases not matched to a gene. Germline CDR1 and CDR2: MGHRA and YSYEKL. The CDR3 totals 16 residues. This CDR3 reads CASSHLPGQGAGEQYF. The CDR3 DNA sequence: TGCGCCAGCAGCCATCTACCGGGACAGGGGGCTGGAGAGCAGTACTTC.

This clone has more than one count but fewer than ten. The rearrangement joins TRBV28 to TRBJ2-1, with 12 bases fitting TRBD2. Germline assignment: CDR1 MDHEN and CDR2 SYDVKM. With V trimmed by 4 bases and J by 6 bases, 4 bases remained unmatched. The CDR3 contains 15 residues. The CDR3 reads CASSSATSGSNEQFF. DNA for the CDR3: TGTGCCAGCAGTTCCGCGACTAGCGGGAGCAATGAGCAGTTCTTC.

The chain carries TRBV11-2 and TRBJ2-3, with TRBD2 matching over 13 bases. The length of the CDR3 is 16 residues. With V trimmed by 5 bases and J by 6 bases, 8 bases remained unmatched. The germline V gene has CDR1 SGHAT and CDR2 FQNNGV. The CDR3 spells CASSSTSGGAGDTQYF. CDR3 DNA sequence: TGTGCCAGCAGCAGCACTAGCGGGGGGGCCGGGGATACGCAGTATTTT. The full variable domain, its missing parts supplied by reference TRBV11-2 and TRBJ2-3, is EAGVAQSPRYKIIEKRQSVAFWCNPISGHATLYWYQQILGQGPKLLIQFQNNGVVDDSQLPKDRFSAERLKGVDSTLKIQPAKLEDSAVYLCASSSTSGGAGDTQYFGPGTRLTVL.

This rearrangement joins TRBV9 to TRBJ1-2; 8 bases line up with TRBD1. CDR3 size: 16 residues. Germline CDR1 is SGDLS and CDR2 is YYNGEE. V shed 3 bases and J 4 bases; nucleotides not matched to a gene: 11. CDR3 DNA: TGTGCCAGCAGCGATAACGCCAGGGGGCGCAGCTATGGCTACACCTTC. Amino acid sequence: CASSDNARGRSYGYTF.

This rearrangement joins TRBV18 to TRBJ2-3; D perhaps matches TRBD2 (5 bases). V was clipped by 3 bases and J by 5 bases, with 18 bases between them. The CDR3 length is 16 residues. The germline CDR1 and CDR2 sequences are KGHSH and LQKENI. DNA for the CDR3: TGTGCCAGCTCACCTTGGTTCGCCGGGGTAGGAGATACGCAGTATTTT. This translates into CASSPWFAGVGDTQYF.

For the CDR3, the DNA is TGTGCCATCAATCGTCAGCCCCAGCATTTT. Its protein is CAINRQPQHF. This chain uses TRBV10-3 with TRBJ1-5, with no clear D. In germline, CDR1 is ENHRY, CDR2 SYGVKD. Trimming stripped 7 bases from V and 6 bases from J, with 4 bases between. The CDR3 covers 10 residues.

This rearrangement joins TRBV4-2 to TRBJ2-3; 14 bases line up with TRBD2. The CDR3 covers 20 residues. The germline V gene has CDR1 LGHNA and CDR2 YNFKEQ. The trim removed 0 bases at V and 2 bases at J, leaving 10 bases unmatched. CDR3 bases: TGTGCCAGCAGCCAAGATGGCGGACTAGCGGGAGGCAGCGTCACAGATACGCAGTATTTT. The encoded protein is CASSQDGGLAGGSVTDTQYF.

The chain links TRBV2 to TRBJ2-1; TRBD2 aligns across 9 bases. Germline V lookup: CDR1 SNHLY, CDR2 FYNNEI. This CDR3 contains 15 residues. J was trimmed by 3 bases and V by 6 bases; bases with no gene match: 6. The CDR3 here is CASRGGLAGYNEQFF. In nucleotides, the CDR3 is TGTGCCAGCAGGGGGGGACTAGCCGGCTACAATGAGCAGTTCTTC. The full variable domain, rest sourced from reference TRBV2 and TRBJ2-1, is EPEVTQTPSHQVTQMGQEVILRCVPISNHLYFYWYRQILGQKVEFLVSFYNNEISEKSEIFDDQFSVERPDGSNFTLKIRSTKLEDSAMYFCASRGGLAGYNEQFFGPGTRLTVL.

The chain recombines TRBV5-6 with TRBJ1-1, with D perhaps matching TRBD1 (6 bases). Trimming pared 4 bases from V and 7 bases from J, leaving 11 bases between. The CDR3 length is 12 residues. The germline V gene has CDR1 SGHDT and CDR2 YYEEEE. CDR3 coding DNA: TGTGCCAGCAGCACAGGGTTCATTGAAGCTTTCTTT. Translated, it gives CASSTGFIEAFF. Combining the CDR3 with reference TRBV5-6 and TRBJ1-1 gives the whole variable domain DAGVTQSPTHLIKTRGQQVTLRCSPKSGHDTVSWYQQALGQGPQFIFQYYEEEERQRGNFPDRFSGHQFPNYSSELNVNALLLGDSALYLCASSTGFIEAFFGQGTRLTVV.

V usage is TRBV18 and J usage is TRBJ2-3; possibly TRBD1 for D (5 bases). Trimming took off 1 base at V and 0 bases at J, with 8 bases between the two ends. This CDR3 has 15 amino acids. Germline V gene data show CDR1 as KGHSH and CDR2 as LQKENI. Here the CDR3 reads CASSPRAGSTDTQYF. As DNA, the CDR3 is TGTGCCAGCTCACCACGGGCAGGGAGCACAGATACGCAGTATTTT.

The CDR3 region has the DNA TGCGCCAGCAGCTACGTTTACGGTTACAATGAGCAGTTCTTC. It codes for CASSYVYGYNEQFF. This chain uses TRBV5-1 with TRBJ2-1; D is unclear. This CDR3 spans 14 amino acids. V lost 3 bases and J 4 bases, leaving 11 bases between the germline ends. CDR1 is SGHRS, CDR2 YFSETQ, per germline.